This T cell receptor (beta chain) came from a study of blood T cell repertoires in COVID-19. Germline V lookup: CDR1 MNHEY, CDR2 SMNVEV (reference sequence). The J segment lost 2 bases and the V segment lost 5 bases, leaving 5 bases of the junction unmatched. The CDR3 is 15 amino acids. Sequencing used immunoSEQ multiplex PCR; TCRdb keeps in-frame clones, though not all of them. The sample consists of around 250,000 clones, approximately 86% of them appearing once. The sequenced sample was PBMCs or T cells enriched from blood (not recorded which). The receptor comes from a woman aged 45-59 years who had recovered from COVID-19. This chain links TRBV27 with TRBJ1-1; the match to TRBD1 covers 10 bases. The chain's CDR3 is CASSVGTGANTEAFF. The CDR3 DNA reads as TGTGCCAGCAGTGTCGGGACAGGGGCTAACACTGAAGCTTTCTTT.